The rows below give T cell receptor beta chains drawn from one sample of a study of regulatory T cells in long-lasting Graves disease. TCRdb ran MiXCR on the multiplex PCR reads and lists one entry per CDR3 protein. The sample holds fewer than 650,000 distinct CDR3 sequences; about 16% are singletons and the top ten take approximately 12%. These sequences were also reported in another study, on T cells in Graves' hyperthyroidism and ophthalmopathy.

The sample consisted of peripheral blood mononuclear cells (PBMCs), taken at new diagnosis, from a patient treated with antithyroid drugs. These receptors came from a man aged 18 to 30 with Graves disease. Both conserved end residues are part of each CDR3. Each record gives: J gene, CDR3 length, D gene, V gene, clone size, CDR3 protein, CDR3 DNA. A D gene is named only where the DNA matches it firmly. Not all rows give a size; the values are once, few, many and, for expanded clones, a class.

J gene: TRBJ2-3; CDR3 length: 15; D gene: TRBD1; V gene: TRBV11-1; clone size: many; CDR3 protein: CASSSQGQGADTQYF; CDR3 DNA: TGTGCCAGCAGCTCTCAGGGACAGGGGGCAGATACGCAGTATTTT
J gene: TRBJ2-2; CDR3 length: 14; D gene: .; V gene: TRBV27; clone size: .; CDR3 protein: CASSLNGNTGELFF; CDR3 DNA: TGTGCCAGCAGTTTAAACGGAAACACCGGGGAGCTGTTTTTT
J gene: TRBJ2-7; CDR3 length: 14; D gene: TRBD1; V gene: TRBV11-2; clone size: many; CDR3 protein: CASSFGQGFYEQYF; CDR3 DNA: TGTGCCAGCAGCTTCGGACAGGGTTTTTACGAGCAGTACTTC
J gene: TRBJ2-5; CDR3 length: 17; D gene: .; V gene: TRBV7-9; clone size: many; CDR3 protein: CASSSPYQRDTQETQYF; CDR3 DNA: TGTGCCAGCAGCTCACCCTATCAACGGGACACCCAAGAGACCCAGTACTTC
J gene: TRBJ1-2; CDR3 length: 15; D gene: .; V gene: TRBV7-8; clone size: .; CDR3 protein: CASSPNSNRDGGYTF; CDR3 DNA: TGTGCCAGCAGCCCTAATTCTAACAGGGACGGTGGCTACACCTTC
J gene: TRBJ1-5; CDR3 length: 13; D gene: .; V gene: TRBV6-2/TRBV6-3; clone size: many; CDR3 protein: CASSEASYQPQHF; CDR3 DNA: TGTGCCAGCAGTGAGGCCAGTTATCAGCCCCAGCATTTT
J gene: TRBJ2-3; CDR3 length: 15; D gene: TRBD1; V gene: TRBV4-1; clone size: .; CDR3 protein: CASSQGDRPTDTQYF; CDR3 DNA: TGCGCCAGCAGCCAAGGGGACAGGCCCACAGATACGCAGTATTTT
J gene: TRBJ2-5; CDR3 length: 16; D gene: TRBD2; V gene: TRBV4-1; clone size: .; CDR3 protein: CASSQPGGGRGETQYF; CDR3 DNA: TGCGCCAGCAGCCAACCCGGCGGGGGTCGAGGGGAGACCCAGTACTTC
J gene: TRBJ2-1; CDR3 length: 15; D gene: TRBD1; V gene: TRBV12-3/TRBV12-4; clone size: .; CDR3 protein: CASSPRDRYYNEQFF; CDR3 DNA: TGTGCCAGCAGTCCCCGGGACAGGTACTACAATGAGCAGTTCTTC
J gene: TRBJ1-1; CDR3 length: 13; D gene: .; V gene: TRBV27; clone size: few; CDR3 protein: CASSRIENTEAFF; CDR3 DNA: TGTGCCAGCAGTCGGATAGAGAACACTGAAGCTTTCTTT
J gene: TRBJ2-1; CDR3 length: 17; D gene: TRBD2; V gene: TRBV28; clone size: many; CDR3 protein: CASKRPGLAGTVAEQFF; CDR3 DNA: TGTGCCAGCAAAAGACCGGGACTAGCGGGAACAGTGGCTGAGCAGTTCTTC
J gene: TRBJ1-6; CDR3 length: 16; D gene: .; V gene: TRBV6-2/TRBV6-3; clone size: many; CDR3 protein: CASSTSGRAYNSPLHF; CDR3 DNA: TGTGCCAGCAGTACCTCCGGACGGGCCTATAATTCACCCCTCCACTTT
J gene: TRBJ2-7; CDR3 length: 14; D gene: TRBD2; V gene: TRBV6-9; clone size: many; CDR3 protein: CASSYATSYYEQYF; CDR3 DNA: TGTGCCAGCAGTTACGCGACTAGCTACTACGAGCAGTACTTC
J gene: TRBJ2-1; CDR3 length: 14; D gene: .; V gene: TRBV30; clone size: many; CDR3 protein: CAWSTSPNYNEQFF; CDR3 DNA: TGTGCCTGGAGTACTAGCCCAAACTACAATGAGCAGTTCTTC
J gene: TRBJ1-5; CDR3 length: 18; D gene: .; V gene: TRBV30; clone size: many; CDR3 protein: CAWSSAKAFPSAVQPQHF; CDR3 DNA: TGTGCCTGGAGTTCGGCTAAGGCGTTCCCGAGCGCAGTGCAGCCCCAGCATTTT
J gene: TRBJ1-2; CDR3 length: 13; D gene: TRBD1; V gene: TRBV2; clone size: many; CDR3 protein: CASSATGGHGYTF; CDR3 DNA: TGTGCCAGCAGTGCAACAGGGGGCCATGGCTACACCTTC
J gene: TRBJ1-1; CDR3 length: 14; D gene: .; V gene: TRBV5-1; clone size: once; CDR3 protein: CASSLGAGADEAFF; CDR3 DNA: TGCGCCAGCAGCCTTGGGGCAGGGGCCGACGAAGCTTTCTTT
J gene: TRBJ1-1; CDR3 length: 14; D gene: .; V gene: TRBV18; clone size: many; CDR3 protein: CASSPLGTNTEAFF; CDR3 DNA: TGTGCCAGCTCCCCCCTCGGAACGAACACTGAAGCTTTCTTT
J gene: TRBJ2-7; CDR3 length: 14; D gene: .; V gene: TRBV28; clone size: many; CDR3 protein: CASSFFGGGYEQYF; CDR3 DNA: TGTGCCAGCAGTTTCTTCGGTGGCGGCTACGAGCAGTACTTC
J gene: TRBJ2-7; CDR3 length: 13; D gene: .; V gene: TRBV24-1; clone size: few; CDR3 protein: CATAGPSSYEQYF; CDR3 DNA: TGTGCCACCGCCGGGCCTTCTTCCTACGAGCAGTACTTC
J gene: TRBJ2-2; CDR3 length: 16; D gene: TRBD2; V gene: TRBV12-3/TRBV12-4; clone size: many; CDR3 protein: CASSPRTSGSDGELFF; CDR3 DNA: TGTGCCAGCAGCCCTAGGACTAGCGGGAGCGACGGGGAGCTGTTTTTT
J gene: TRBJ1-1; CDR3 length: 14; D gene: .; V gene: TRBV12-3/TRBV12-4; clone size: .; CDR3 protein: CASSLQGQNTEAFF; CDR3 DNA: TGTGCCAGCAGCCTTCAGGGACAGAACACTGAAGCTTTCTTT
J gene: TRBJ2-1; CDR3 length: 20; D gene: TRBD2; V gene: TRBV29-1; clone size: many; CDR3 protein: CSVEEGFGMTSSRVRNEQFF; CDR3 DNA: TGCAGCGTTGAAGAGGGATTCGGGATGACTAGCTCAAGAGTGAGGAATGAGCAGTTCTTC
J gene: TRBJ1-3; CDR3 length: 14; D gene: .; V gene: TRBV7-2; clone size: .; CDR3 protein: CASSVGTSGNTIYF; CDR3 DNA: TGTGCCAGCAGCGTCGGGACCTCTGGAAACACCATATATTTT
J gene: TRBJ2-7; CDR3 length: 11; D gene: .; V gene: TRBV20-1; clone size: many; CDR3 protein: CSASTTYEQYF; CDR3 DNA: TGCAGTGCTTCGACCACCTACGAGCAGTACTTC
J gene: TRBJ2-6; CDR3 length: 16; D gene: .; V gene: TRBV7-9; clone size: .; CDR3 protein: CASTLGGSSGANVLTF; CDR3 DNA: TGTGCCAGCACCCTTGGGGGTTCCTCTGGGGCCAACGTCCTGACTTTC
J gene: TRBJ1-6; CDR3 length: 15; D gene: .; V gene: TRBV20-1; clone size: few; CDR3 protein: CSARARGRVDSPLHF; CDR3 DNA: TGCAGTGCTAGAGCCCGGGGCAGGGTTGACTCACCCCTCCACTTT
J gene: TRBJ1-1; CDR3 length: 13; D gene: .; V gene: TRBV3-1; clone size: many; CDR3 protein: CASSQLQTGQAFF; CDR3 DNA: TGTGCCAGCAGCCAACTACAGACAGGACAAGCTTTCTTT
J gene: TRBJ1-5; CDR3 length: 14; D gene: TRBD1; V gene: TRBV6-1; clone size: many; CDR3 protein: CASRRTGNGQPQHF; CDR3 DNA: TGTGCCAGCAGGCGGACAGGGAATGGTCAGCCCCAGCATTTT
J gene: TRBJ2-3; CDR3 length: 17; D gene: TRBD1; V gene: TRBV6-4; clone size: few; CDR3 protein: CASSDSFPGGPTDTQYF; CDR3 DNA: TGTGCCAGCAGTGACTCGTTTCCAGGGGGCCCCACAGATACGCAGTATTTT
J gene: TRBJ2-1; CDR3 length: 13; D gene: TRBD2; V gene: TRBV20-1; clone size: .; CDR3 protein: CSPQRDDYNEQFF; CDR3 DNA: TGCAGTCCCCAGCGGGACGATTACAATGAGCAGTTCTTC
J gene: TRBJ1-3; CDR3 length: 15; D gene: .; V gene: TRBV19; clone size: .; CDR3 protein: CASSIGRDKGNTIYF; CDR3 DNA: TGTGCCAGTAGTATTGGACGGGACAAAGGAAACACCATATATTTT
J gene: TRBJ1-4; CDR3 length: 16; D gene: .; V gene: TRBV3-1; clone size: many; CDR3 protein: CASSQRGLGPYEKLFF; CDR3 DNA: TGTGCCAGCAGCCAAAGGGGACTTGGGCCATATGAAAAACTGTTTTTT
J gene: TRBJ2-1; CDR3 length: 14; D gene: .; V gene: TRBV14; clone size: few; CDR3 protein: CASSQAERLREQFF; CDR3 DNA: TGTGCCAGCAGCCAGGCGGAGAGGCTTCGTGAGCAGTTCTTC
J gene: TRBJ2-3; CDR3 length: 17; D gene: TRBD2; V gene: TRBV7-8; clone size: many; CDR3 protein: CASSNIRLAGVSDTQYF; CDR3 DNA: TGTGCCAGCAGCAACATCCGACTAGCGGGAGTGTCAGATACGCAGTATTTT
J gene: TRBJ2-1; CDR3 length: 15; D gene: .; V gene: TRBV5-1; clone size: .; CDR3 protein: CASSFPSPPQREQFF; CDR3 DNA: TGCGCCAGCAGCTTCCCTTCACCCCCACAGCGGGAGCAGTTCTTC
J gene: TRBJ1-1; CDR3 length: 13; D gene: .; V gene: TRBV13; clone size: .; CDR3 protein: CASRHSGNTEAFF; CDR3 DNA: TGTGCCAGCAGACATTCAGGAAACACTGAAGCTTTCTTT
J gene: TRBJ1-5; CDR3 length: 14; D gene: .; V gene: TRBV27; clone size: .; CDR3 protein: CASSSGGVEQPQHF; CDR3 DNA: TGTGCCAGCAGCTCCGGGGGGGTGGAGCAGCCCCAGCATTTT
J gene: TRBJ1-1; CDR3 length: 14; D gene: .; V gene: TRBV12-3/TRBV12-4; clone size: few; CDR3 protein: CASSLDTANTEAFF; CDR3 DNA: TGTGCCAGCAGTTTAGATACAGCGAACACTGAAGCTTTCTTT
J gene: TRBJ2-5; CDR3 length: 13; D gene: .; V gene: TRBV7-2; clone size: many; CDR3 protein: CASSFPGEETQYF; CDR3 DNA: TGTGCCAGCAGCTTTCCAGGGGAAGAGACCCAGTACTTC